Below, 17 T cell receptor beta chains from the same sample are listed, as sequenced in a study of shared clonotypes between healthy human individuals. TCRdb's copy holds only in-frame clones and misses some; the assay was immunoSEQ multiplex PCR. The repertoire consists of roughly 680,000 clones, with just under 75% occurring once and the leading ten covering over 1.5%. The source material was memory CD4+ T cells sorted from blood. The subset was: CD45RA-negative fraction. The receptors shown here come from a woman in her thirties in good health.

This clone was observed a few times. The chain employs TRBV11-2 and TRBJ2-3; D unclear. Trimming took off 3 bases at V and 2 bases at J, with 9 bases between the two ends. This CDR3 comprises 14 residues. Germline-derived CDR1 and CDR2 are SGHAT and FQNNGV. CDR3 nucleotide sequence: TGTGCCAGCAGCTTGGATGTTCACACAGATACGCAGTATTTT. Its translation: CASSLDVHTDTQYF.

The J gene is TRBJ2-7, the V gene TRBV6-1; 9 bases map to TRBD1. V was pared by 2 bases and J by 3 bases, with 8 bases of the junction left unmatched. The germline V gene has CDR1 MNHNS and CDR2 SASEGT. The CDR3 extends over 16 amino acids. The CDR3 region has the DNA TGTGCCAGCAGTGAACTACAGGGGGCGACGGTCTACGAGCAGTACTTC. Translated, it gives CASSELQGATVYEQYF.

The rearrangement links TRBV18 to TRBJ2-2; 14 bases line up with TRBD2. The CDR3 runs 18 residues. The trim removed 4 bases at V and 4 bases at J, leaving 8 bases unmatched. Germline-derived CDR1 and CDR2 are KGHSH and LQKENI. Written as DNA, the CDR3 is TGTGCCAGCTCACAGCCGGGACTAGCGGGAGTCGTCACCGGGGAGCTGTTTTTT. It codes for CASSQPGLAGVVTGELFF.

A note on this clone: Other DNA variants within this sample encode the same CDR3. The rearrangement links TRBV5-1 to TRBJ2-3; 11 nucleotides match TRBD2. Germline V CDR1 and CDR2: SGHRS, YFSETQ. With 4 bases clipped from V and 0 bases from J, the junction kept 4 bases outside the gene matches. The length of the CDR3 is 16 residues. The CDR3 DNA reads TGCGCCAGCAGCACAGGGACTAGCGGTAGCACAGATACGCAGTATTTT. This translates into CASSTGTSGSTDTQYF.

The sample holds a few counts of this clone. V and J are TRBV6-6 and TRBJ2-1; TRBD1 is a possible D gene (6 bases). The CDR3 spans 14 residues. V lost 5 bases and J 4 bases, leaving 12 bases between the germline ends. Germline values: CDR1 MNHNY, CDR2 SVGAGI (reference sequence). The CDR3 region has the DNA TGTGCCAGCAGTGGGGGCGGCCGATACAATGAGCAGTTCTTC. This encodes CASSGGGRYNEQFF.

This chain connects TRBV28 to TRBJ2-4, with TRBD1 matching 7 bases. V gave up 7 bases and J gave up 6 bases; unmatched junction bases: 6. Germline V lookup: CDR1 MDHEN, CDR2 SYDVKM. The CDR3 has 13 residues. In DNA, the CDR3 is TGTGCCAGCACGGGACAGCCTTCAAACATTCAGTACTTC. Amino acid sequence: CASTGQPSNIQYF.

Comments on this clone: This may be a read error, as it is one base from a much larger clone. The chain couples TRBV2 to TRBJ2-7; TRBD1 might be the D (6 bases). V was cut by 6 bases and J by 0 bases, with 12 bases left in between. Germline-derived CDR1 and CDR2 are SNHLY and FYNNEI. The CDR3 spans 14 residues. CDR3 DNA sequence: TGTGCCAGCAGGCGGACAGATAGCTCCTACGAGCAGTACTTC. It yields the protein CASRRTDSSYEQYF. Full variable domain (outside the CDR3, taken from reference TRBV2 and TRBJ2-7): EPEVTQTPSHQVTQMGQEVILRCVPISNHLYFYWYRQILGQKVEFLVSFYNNEISEKSEIFDDQFSVERPDGSNFTLKIRSTKLEDSAMYFCASRRTDSSYEQYFGPGTRLTVT.

The chain links TRBV27 to TRBJ2-2; D not certain. There are 14 residues in the CDR3. The germline V gene encodes CDR1 MNHEY and CDR2 SMNVEV (reference sequence). Trimming cost V 7 bases and J 1 base, with 10 bases left between them. The DNA of the CDR3 is TGTGCCAGCATGGGATTTGAGAACACCGGGGAGCTGTTTTTT. It translates to CASMGFENTGELFF.

V usage is TRBV19 and J usage is TRBJ2-1, with 8 positions matching TRBD2. The CDR3 has 12 amino acids. CDR1 and CDR2 (germline): LNHDA, SQIVND (reference sequence). The V segment lost 6 bases and the J segment 10 bases; nucleotides outside the gene matches: 5. DNA of the CDR3: TGTGCCAGTAGCGGGAGGGAAGGGGAGCAGTTCTTC. It codes for CASSGREGEQFF. Full variable domain (remainder filled in from reference TRBV19 and TRBJ2-1): DGGITQSPKYLFRKEGQNVTLSCEQNLNHDAMYWYRQDPGQGLRLIYYSQIVNDFQKGDIAEGYSVSREKKESFPLTVTSAQKNPTAFYLCASSGREGEQFFGPGTRLTVL.

The genes are TRBV5-1 and TRBJ2-1, with D possibly TRBD1 on 5 matching bases. Trimming stripped 0 bases from V and 2 bases from J, with 9 bases between. The germline gives CDR1 SGHRS, CDR2 YFSETQ. This CDR3 has 15 residues. Here the CDR3 DNA reads TGCGCCAGCAGCTTGGGGCAGGGTCCCTACAATGAGCAGTTCTTC. Translating it yields CASSLGQGPYNEQFF.

The CDR3 bases are TGTGCCAGCAAAGGACAGATCTATAGCACAGATACGCAGTATTTT. It specifies CASKGQIYSTDTQYF. The chain employs TRBV6-1 and TRBJ2-3; TRBD1 is a possible D gene (6 bases). V lost 7 bases and J lost 0, with 14 bases in between. Germline V lookup: CDR1 MNHNS, CDR2 SASEGT. This CDR3 spans 15 amino acids.

V and J are TRBV30 and TRBJ1-4; D might be TRBD1 (5 bases). The CDR3 covers 13 residues. V shed 3 bases and J shed 10 bases, with 15 bases lying between them. Per the germline V gene, CDR1 is GTSNPN and CDR2 is SVGIG (reference sequence). The CDR3 here is CAWSVRGIGKLFF. CDR3 coding DNA: TGTGCCTGGAGCGTTAGGGGAATTGGAAAACTGTTTTTT.

Notes on this clone: Additional DNA sequences in this sample encode the identical CDR3. The rearrangement uses TRBV28 and TRBJ1-2, with 7 bases lining up with TRBD1. The V gene's germline CDR1 is MDHEN and CDR2 SYDVKM. The length of the CDR3 is 11 residues. V trimming: 8 bases; J trimming: 5 bases; junction bases outside the gene matches: 2. The chain's CDR3 is CASGTDYGYTF. The CDR3 DNA sequence: TGTGCCAGCGGGACAGATTATGGCTACACCTTC.

The V gene is TRBV19, the J gene TRBJ1-5; TRBD1 agrees at 7 bases. V lost 5 bases to trimming and J lost 6 bases; unmatched junction nucleotides: 4. Germline CDR1 LNHDA, CDR2 SQIVND (reference sequence). This CDR3 spans 13 amino acids. For the CDR3, the DNA is TGTGCCAGTAGTGAAGGGGGCGGTCAGCCCCAGCATTTT. Residues: CASSEGGGQPQHF.

The chain joins TRBV5-1 to TRBJ2-3; 12 bases match TRBD2. J was trimmed by 0 bases and V by 0 bases; bases with no gene match: 5. The CDR3 contains 18 residues. The germline V gene has CDR1 SGHRS and CDR2 YFSETQ. The CDR3 region has the DNA TGCGCCAGCAGCTTGGTCCTAGCGGGAGGGCCTAGCACAGATACGCAGTATTTT. Its protein is CASSLVLAGGPSTDTQYF.

The chain recombines TRBV10-2 with TRBJ2-1; 7 nucleotides line up with TRBD1. This CDR3 region has 12 residues. Germline-derived CDR1 and CDR2 are WSHSY and SAAADI. The J segment lost 6 bases and the V segment lost 4 bases, leaving 0 bases of the junction unmatched. CDR3 loop: CASSGQGNEQFF. The DNA for the CDR3 is TGCGCCAGCAGTGGACAGGGCAATGAGCAGTTCTTC.

This rearrangement joins TRBV6-5 to TRBJ1-2; 10 positions match TRBD1. This CDR3 region has 14 residues. Trimming took 5 bases from V and 8 from J; bases not matched to a gene: 8. Germline lookup yields CDR1 MNHEY and CDR2 SVGAGI. CDR3: CASSETGTGAGYTF. In DNA form, the CDR3 reads TGTGCCAGCAGTGAAACCGGGACAGGGGCCGGCTACACCTTC.